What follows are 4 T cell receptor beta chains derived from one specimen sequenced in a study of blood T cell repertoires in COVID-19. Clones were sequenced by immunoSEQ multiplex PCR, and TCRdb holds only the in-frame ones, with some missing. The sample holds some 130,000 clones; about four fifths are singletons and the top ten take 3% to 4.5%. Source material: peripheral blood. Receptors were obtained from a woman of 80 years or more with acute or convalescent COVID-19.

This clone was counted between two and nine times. The CDR3 coding sequence is TGTGCCAGCAGCAAAGTGAATGGGACAGGCTCCTACGAGCAGTACTTC. Its translation is CASSKVNGTGSYEQYF. The V and J genes are TRBV21-1 and TRBJ2-7; TRBD1 was called by the table and not checked on the DNA. TRBV21-1 is a known pseudogene. This CDR3 is built from 16 residues.

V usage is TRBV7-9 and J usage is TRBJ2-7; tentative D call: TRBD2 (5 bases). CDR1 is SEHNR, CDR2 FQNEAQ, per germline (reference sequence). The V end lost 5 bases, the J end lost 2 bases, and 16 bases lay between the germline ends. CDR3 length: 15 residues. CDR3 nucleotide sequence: TGTGCCAGCAGCGGGAGCGGACCCGATGCCTACGAGCAGTACTTC. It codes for CASSGSGPDAYEQYF. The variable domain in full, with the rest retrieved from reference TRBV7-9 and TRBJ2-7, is DTGVSQNPRHKITKRGQNVTFRCDPISEHNRLYWYRQTLGQGPEFLTYFQNEAQLEKSRLLSDRFSAERPKGSFSTLEIQRTEQGDSAMYLCASSGSGPDAYEQYFGPGTRLTVT.

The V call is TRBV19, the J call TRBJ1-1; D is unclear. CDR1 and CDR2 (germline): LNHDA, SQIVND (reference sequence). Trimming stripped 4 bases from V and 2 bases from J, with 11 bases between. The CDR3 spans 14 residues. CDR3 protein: CASSTQQPNTEAFF. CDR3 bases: TGTGCCAGTAGTACGCAACAGCCAAACACTGAAGCTTTCTTT.

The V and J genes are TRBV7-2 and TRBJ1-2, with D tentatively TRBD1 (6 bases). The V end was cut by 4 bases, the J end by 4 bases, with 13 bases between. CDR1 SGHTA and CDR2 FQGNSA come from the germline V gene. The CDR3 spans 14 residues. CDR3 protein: CASSSMTGSYGYTF. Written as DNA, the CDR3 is TGTGCCAGCAGCTCCATGACAGGCAGCTATGGCTACACCTTC. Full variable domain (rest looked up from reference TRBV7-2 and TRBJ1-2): GAGVSQSPSNKVTEKGKDVELRCDPISGHTALYWYRQSLGQGLEFLIYFQGNSAPDKSGLPSDRFSAERTGGSVSTLTIQRTQQEDSAVYLCASSSMTGSYGYTFGSGTRLTVV.